This T cell receptor beta chain was sequenced in a study of CD8 T cells in ankylosing spondylitis. Findings and caveats of the study: CD8+ disease-linked clones were present at relatively low frequencies in blood.

V was trimmed by 7 bases and J by 3 bases, leaving 15 bases between them. The CDR3 extends over 13 amino acids. Germline V CDR1 and CDR2: DFQATT, SNEGSKA (reference sequence). The sample holds many counts of this clonotype. Its antigen is still unknown. TCRdb processed the 5' RACE reads anew with MiXCR; each CDR3 protein has one entry. Of roughly 130,000 distinct CDR3 sequences listed, about 13% are singletons. Sequences were obtained from blood, either unsorted or a sorted T cell fraction (not recorded which). The chain couples TRBV20-1 to TRBJ2-5; D unclear. The receptor comes from a female donor with ankylosing spondylitis or in good health (not recorded which). As DNA, the CDR3 is TGCAGTGTCCCGCCGTTTAGAAAAGAGACCCAGTACTTC. Its translation is CSVPPFRKETQYF.